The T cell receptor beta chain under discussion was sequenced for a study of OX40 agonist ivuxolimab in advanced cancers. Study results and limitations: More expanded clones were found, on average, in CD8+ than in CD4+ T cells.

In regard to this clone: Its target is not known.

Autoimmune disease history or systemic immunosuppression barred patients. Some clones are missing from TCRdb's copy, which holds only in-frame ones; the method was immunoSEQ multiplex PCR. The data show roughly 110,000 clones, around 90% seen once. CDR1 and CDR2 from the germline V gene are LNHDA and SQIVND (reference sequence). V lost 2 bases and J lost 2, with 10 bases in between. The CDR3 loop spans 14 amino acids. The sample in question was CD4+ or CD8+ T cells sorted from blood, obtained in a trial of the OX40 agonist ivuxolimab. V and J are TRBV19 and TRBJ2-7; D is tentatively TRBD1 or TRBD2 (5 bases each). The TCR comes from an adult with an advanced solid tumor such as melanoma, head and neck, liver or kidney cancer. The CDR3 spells CASSIRGVPYEQYF. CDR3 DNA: TGTGCCAGTAGTATACGGGGCGTCCCCTACGAGCAGTACTTC.